Listed below are T cell receptor beta chains from one sample, sequenced in a study of cytomegalovirus exposure and HLA in healthy donors. Sequencing used immunoSEQ multiplex PCR; TCRdb keeps in-frame clones, though not all of them. The sample has approximately 120,000 clones; 75% to 90% are singletons. Sequencing was performed on PBMCs. These receptors all come from a woman aged 25 to 39 in good health and CMV-seropositive. The CDR3 runs from the conserved cysteine through the conserved F or W. The order of the fields is clone size, V gene, D gene, J gene, CDR3 length, CDR3 DNA, CDR3 protein. The D gene is left open where the match is weak. Size is omitted from some rows. Given values are once, few, many or a class for expanded clones.

>NA|TRBV5-1|TRBD1|TRBJ1-2|16
TGCGCCAGCAGCTGGGGACAGGGTCAGAGGAACTATGGCTACACCTTC
CASSWGQGQRNYGYTF
>NA|TRBV6-5|NA|TRBJ1-1|15
TGTGCCAGCAGTTACTCGAGCATAGCGGACACTGAAGCTTTCTTT
CASSYSSIADTEAFF
>NA|TRBV30|NA|TRBJ1-1|13
TGTGCCTGGAGTGTAGGGGGGGGCACTGAAGCTTTCTTT
CAWSVGGGTEAFF
>NA|TRBV2|NA|TRBJ2-7|13
TGTGCCAGCTGTTTAGGCGGAGCCTACGAGCAGTACTTC
CASCLGGAYEQYF
>once|TRBV6-5|NA|TRBJ1-5|16
TGTGCCAGCAGTTCTGACAGGCCCTCCGGCAATCAGCCCCAGCATTTT
CASSSDRPSGNQPQHF
>once|TRBV21-1|NA|TRBJ2-7|17
TGTGCCAGCAGCAAACCAGCTCCCGGGACTAGCGCCTACGAGCAGTACTTC
CASSKPAPGTSAYEQYF
>NA|TRBV28|NA|TRBJ1-6|13
TGTGCCAGCAGTTGGGGCCGGGATTCACCCCTCCACTTT
CASSWGRDSPLHF
>NA|TRBV28|NA|TRBJ1-1|13
TGTGCCAGCAGCCTCCGGGGGGGCCCTGAAGCTTTCTTT
CASSLRGGPEAFF
>NA|TRBV7-2|NA|TRBJ2-1|12
TGTGCCAGCAGCCCTCCCGGGACTCGGCAGTTCTTC
CASSPPGTRQFF
>NA|TRBV5-1|TRBD1|TRBJ2-6|13
TGCGCCAGCACCATACAGGGGGACAACGTCCTGACTTTC
CASTIQGDNVLTF
>NA|TRBV5-1|NA|TRBJ2-5|14
TGCGCCAGCAGCCCAACGACAGCACAAGAGACCCAGTACTTC
CASSPTTAQETQYF
>NA|TRBV2|NA|TRBJ1-5|13
TGTGCCAGCAGTGTTGGGGAGAGGCAGCCCCAGCATTTT
CASSVGERQPQHF
>NA|TRBV29-1|NA|TRBJ1-5|15
TGCAGCGTCCAGGGAGGCAAGGAAGGAGGTCAGCCCCAGCATTTT
CSVQGGKEGGQPQHF
>once|TRBV5-1|TRBD2|TRBJ2-7|16
TGCGCCAGCAGCTTGCTCGGGACTAGTGTTTCCTACGAGCAGTACTTC
CASSLLGTSVSYEQYF
>NA|TRBV28|TRBD1|TRBJ2-5|15
TGTGCCAGCAGAACCTACAGGGGCGATCAAGAGACCCAGTACTTC
CASRTYRGDQETQYF
>NA|TRBV11-2|TRBD2|TRBJ2-2|18
TGTGCCAGCAGCTCTAGGCCGACTAGCGGGAGACCCACCGGGGAGCTGTTTTTT
CASSSRPTSGRPTGELFF
>few|TRBV5-1|NA|TRBJ2-2|11
TGCGCCAGCGCTTACCAGGGGGAGCTGTTTTTT
CASAYQGELFF
>NA|TRBV5-1|NA|TRBJ1-1|12
TGCGCCGGCAGAAAAGGGGGCACTGAAGCTTTCTTT
CAGRKGGTEAFF
>NA|TRBV7-9|NA|TRBJ2-5|12
TGTGCCAGCAGCTTATCGGGAGAGACCCAGTACTTC
CASSLSGETQYF
>NA|TRBV19|TRBD1|TRBJ1-2|15
TGTGCCAGTAGTCCTCCGGACAGGGTGGGGTATGGCTACACCTTC
CASSPPDRVGYGYTF
>NA|TRBV28|NA|TRBJ2-1|12
TGTGCCAGCAGTTGGGGGCGGGCAGAGCAGTTCTTC
CASSWGRAEQFF
>NA|TRBV19|NA|TRBJ1-4|13
TGTGCCAGTAGTATCAGGCGGGAAGAAAAACTGTTTTTT
CASSIRREEKLFF
>NA|TRBV19|NA|TRBJ2-7|16
TGTGCCAGTAGCCCGCTTTGGGGGGGGGCTAGTGAAGAGCAGTACTTC
CASSPLWGGASEEQYF
>NA|TRBV29-1|TRBD1|TRBJ2-1|13
TGCAGCCTCGGACAGGGGGTTTGGGATGAGCAGTTCTTC
CSLGQGVWDEQFF
>NA|TRBV5-1|NA|TRBJ2-2|13
TGCGCCAGCAGCAACGGGGACACCGGGGAGCTGTTTTTT
CASSNGDTGELFF
>NA|TRBV5-1|NA|TRBJ2-3|15
TGCGCCAGCAGCTTGGGTAGTACCACCACAGATACGCAGTATTTT
CASSLGSTTTDTQYF
>NA|TRBV7-7|TRBD2|TRBJ2-5|16
TGTGCTAGCAGCTTAGTTCCTAGCGGGAAGGGCGAGACCCAGTACTTC
CASSLVPSGKGETQYF
>NA|TRBV25-1|TRBD1|TRBJ1-4|16
TGTGCCAGCAGTAAGGGGGCGCAGAGGGCTAATGAAAAACTGTTTTTT
CASSKGAQRANEKLFF
>NA|TRBV19|NA|TRBJ1-1|13
TGTGCCAGTAGTATAAGGGCAGGGGATGAAGCTTTCTTT
CASSIRAGDEAFF
>NA|TRBV6-4|TRBD2|TRBJ2-3|14
TGTGCCACAAGCAACCGGGGGGGCCCAGATACGCAGTATTTT
CATSNRGGPDTQYF